Below, one TCR beta chain is given with its context. Its target is unknown. The CDR3 length is 15 residues. Germline assignment: CDR1 SGHVS and CDR2 FQNEAQ. Deletions cut 3 bases from V and 7 bases from J, with 18 bases between. Amplified TCR beta CDR3 regions were obtained using RNA transcripts as template. An opening RT-PCR round employed HTBI primers and preceded a second-round multiplex PCR. MiXCR was run by TCRdb on the multiplex PCR reads, yielding one entry per CDR3 protein. The data contain 360,000 or so distinct CDR3 sequences, 15% to 20% of them singletons. This sample was taken from a study of Graves' ophthalmopathy and Graves' hyperthyroidism. Points from the study as a whole: Sensitivity of approximately 70% and specificity of around 72% were achieved by the model that predicted ophthalmopathy progression.

Under 3 months in duration, the ophthalmopathy in affected donors had moderate-to-severe activity, CAS ≥3 and NOSPECS ≥4. Clinicians diagnosed using symptoms, serum thyroxine, TRAb, thyroid ultrasound and orbital computed tomography. The sequenced sample was peripheral blood. The V and J genes are TRBV7-8 and TRBJ2-5; D is possibly TRBD2 (7 bases). This TCR was sampled from a woman between 18 and 29 years old with Graves' ophthalmopathy. The CDR3 here is CASSFSGGADGTQYF. CDR3 DNA sequence: TGTGCCAGCAGCTTTTCGGGGGGCGCGGATGGGACCCAGTACTTC.